This T cell receptor beta chain was identified in a study of naive and memory T cell subsets. General study findings and limits: Possibly reflecting memory cells re-expressing CD45RA, a few larger clonotypes occurred in naive repertoires, especially CD8. From naive to CM, EM and EMRA, diversity decreased and Gini increased. In naive cells, over 95% of TCR sequences were seen only once.

CD4 T cells were positively selected, then CD8 T cells from the CD4-negative fraction. Remarks on this clonotype: Its cognate antigen is unknown.

The length of the CDR3 is 11 residues. CDR1 MNHEY and CDR2 SVGAGI come from the germline V gene. Trimming took off 8 bases at V and 4 bases at J, with 6 bases between the two ends. An equimolar mix of two oligonucleotides served as the beta constant-region primer for TRBC1 and TRBC2. Four rounds of PCR amplified the ligated cDNA using nested alpha and beta constant-region primers plus SP2. TCRdb re-called the UMI-ligation and nested PCR reads with MiXCR, one entry per CDR3 protein. This sample has about 150,000 distinct CDR3 sequences, with over 20% found just once. The receptor was derived from a human donor in good health. Sequenced material: naive CD4+ T cells from blood. V and J are TRBV6-5 and TRBJ2-1; D unresolved. The CDR3 nucleotides read TGTGCCAGCGAACTATACAATGAGCAGTTCTTC. It is translated as CASELYNEQFF.